The present entry profiles one TCR beta chain with its context. Its matching antigen is unknown. This specimen comes from a study of identical twins. Study outcomes and limitations: It was out-of-frame TCR alpha sharing in monozygotic twins that models underestimated.

This CDR3 spans 15 amino acids. V was pared by 2 bases and J by 5 bases, with 7 bases of the junction left unmatched. Germline values: CDR1 SGHRS, CDR2 YFSETQ. TCRdb reprocessed the 5' RACE reads with MiXCR, giving one entry per CDR3 protein. The sample comprises about 890,000 distinct CDR3 sequences, about 12% of which are singletons, and roughly 1.5% rests with the top ten. These same records also appear under a second study, on yellow fever vaccine responses in identical twins.

This receptor was obtained from a woman aged 18-30 years in good health. The sample comprised PBMCs. The gene calls are TRBV5-1 and TRBJ2-1, with TRBD2 matching 7 bases. The CDR3 loop reads CASSLNPGTNNEQFF. The CDR3 DNA reads TGCGCCAGCAGCTTAAACCCCGGGACTAACAATGAGCAGTTCTTC. Full variable domain (missing parts from reference TRBV5-1 and TRBJ2-1): KAGVTQTPRYLIKTRGQQVTLSCSPISGHRSVSWYQQTPGQGLQFLFEYFSETQRNKGNFPGRFSGRQFSNSRSEMNVSTLELGDSALYLCASSLNPGTNNEQFFGPGTRLTVL.